This T cell receptor (beta chain) originates from a study of T cell responses to AZD1222 COVID-19 vaccine. Of note for this clone: Its antigen is currently unknown.

The V gene lost 2 bases and the J gene lost 11 bases, with 14 bases spanning the gap. CDR1 is LGHNA, CDR2 YSLEER, per germline. The CDR3 totals 13 residues. Whole-study findings and limits: Researchers report vaccine-associated CD4 TCRs spanning spike, with dominance at 160-218 and 743-854. The sample set comprised mostly white British donors with more females, and clonal diversity was possibly underestimated. Elevations in Spike-specific TCR breadth and depth followed administration of two AZD1222 doses.

The assay was immunoSEQ multiplex PCR, and TCRdb's table has in-frame clones only and misses some. The data show around 180,000 clones, just over 90% seen once. The source is an adult in good health. The rearrangement links TRBV4-3 to TRBJ2-3; tentatively, D is TRBD1 or TRBD2 (5 bases each). The sequencing here drew on peripheral blood, taken on day 0 of AZD1222 vaccination. The CDR3 DNA reads as TGCGCCAGCAGCCAAACACCCGGGACCCTGCAGTATTTT. It yields the protein CASSQTPGTLQYF.